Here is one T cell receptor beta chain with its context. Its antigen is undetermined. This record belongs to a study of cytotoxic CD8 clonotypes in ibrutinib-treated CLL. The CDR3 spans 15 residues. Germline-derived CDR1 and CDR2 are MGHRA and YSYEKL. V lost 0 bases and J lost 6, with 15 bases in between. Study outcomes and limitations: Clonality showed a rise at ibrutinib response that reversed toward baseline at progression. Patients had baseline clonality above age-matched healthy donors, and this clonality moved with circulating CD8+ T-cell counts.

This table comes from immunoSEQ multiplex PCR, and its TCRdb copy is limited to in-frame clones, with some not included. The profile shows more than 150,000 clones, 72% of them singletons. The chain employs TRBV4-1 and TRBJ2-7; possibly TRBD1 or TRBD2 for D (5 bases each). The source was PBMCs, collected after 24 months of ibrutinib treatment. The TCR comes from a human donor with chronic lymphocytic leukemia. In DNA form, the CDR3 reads TGCGCCAGCAGCCAAGAAGGCAGGCTCGGGGCCGAGCAGTACTTC. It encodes CASSQEGRLGAEQYF.